These 22 T cell receptor beta chains share one sample of origin, sequenced in a study of cytomegalovirus exposure and HLA in healthy donors (dated by TCRdb to the late 2010s). Library preparation employed the immunoSEQ multiplex PCR assay. For the multiplex PCR, a mixture combining 60 forward primers for TCR Vbeta segments and 13 reverse primers for TCR Jbeta segments was used. TCRdb's version of the immuneACCESS table is confined to in-frame rearrangements and falls short of the full clone set. An unresolved V gene accounts for under half of the shortfall where checked; the remainder is of unknown origin. The sample yields about 130,000 clones; 81% were counted once. The ten top clones hold 5% to 7% of the sample. The material sequenced was PBMCs. All receptors come from a woman in her thirties or forties in good health and CMV-seropositive.

In DNA, the CDR3 is TGTGCCAGCAGCCCCTCCGCGGGACGTTTACAGGTGCAGACCCAGTACTTC. Translating gives CASSPSAGRLQVQTQYF. V and J are TRBV11-1 and TRBJ2-5; D perhaps matches TRBD2 (6 bases). Germline CDR1 and CDR2: SGHAT and FQDESV (reference sequence). The V and J ends lost 5 bases and 6 bases respectively, with 25 bases between them. The length of the CDR3 is 17 residues.

The chain combines TRBV7-2 with TRBJ2-1; 13 nucleotides line up with TRBD2. Germline CDR1 reads SGHTA; CDR2 reads FQGNSA. The CDR3 length is 15 residues. V gave up 5 bases and J gave up 6 bases; unmatched junction bases: 4. The CDR3 DNA reads as TGTGCCAGCAGCCTCGGGACTAGCGGGACCAATGAGCAGTTCTTC. Its protein is CASSLGTSGTNEQFF.

This sequence joins TRBV10-1 and TRBJ2-2; 9 bases fit TRBD2. This CDR3 is 14 amino acids long. In germline, CDR1 is WNHNN, CDR2 SYGVQD (reference sequence). The junction had 6 bases not matched to a gene; V was cut back by 6 bases and J by 7 bases. CDR3 loop: CASRAGGPNGELFF. The CDR3 DNA reads TGCGCCAGCAGAGCGGGGGGCCCTAACGGGGAGCTGTTTTTT.

The gene calls are TRBV7-2 and TRBJ1-6, with 7 positions matching TRBD1. Germline CDR1 reads SGHTA; CDR2 reads FQGNSA. The CDR3 runs 16 residues. V gave up 5 bases and J gave up 10 bases; unmatched junction bases: 14. Here the CDR3 reads CASSPSLTGARSPLHF. CDR3 bases: TGTGCCAGCAGCCCCTCACTTACAGGGGCGAGGTCACCCCTCCACTTT.

V is TRBV10-3 and J is TRBJ2-3; 12 bases line up with TRBD2. CDR1 and CDR2 (germline): ENHRY, SYGVKD. J lost 2 bases, V lost 6 bases, and 3 bases had no gene match. This CDR3 contains 15 residues. In DNA form, the CDR3 reads TGTGCCATCAGGAGGACTAGCGGGAACACAGATACGCAGTATTTT. The encoded protein is CAIRRTSGNTDTQYF.

Written as DNA, the CDR3 is TGCGCCAGCAGCCCAGCGGTCAGCACAGATACGCAGTATTTT. As protein: CASSPAVSTDTQYF. The rearrangement uses TRBV5-1 and TRBJ2-3; D perhaps matches TRBD2 (5 bases). The V end lost 4 bases, the J end lost 0 bases, and 9 bases lay between the germline ends. Germline CDR1 is SGHRS and CDR2 is YFSETQ. The CDR3 covers 14 residues. The whole variable domain, remainder taken from reference TRBV5-1 and TRBJ2-3, is KAGVTQTPRYLIKTRGQQVTLSCSPISGHRSVSWYQQTPGQGLQFLFEYFSETQRNKGNFPGRFSGRQFSNSRSEMNVSTLELGDSALYLCASSPAVSTDTQYFGPGTRLTVL.

The CDR3 coding sequence is TGTGCCAGCAGCGTAGAGGGACAGGGTTTGTACGGCTACACCTTC. Amino acid sequence: CASSVEGQGLYGYTF. The chain carries TRBV9 and TRBJ1-2, with 9 bases fitting TRBD1. CDR1 and CDR2 from the germline V gene are SGDLS and YYNGEE. The junction had 8 bases not matched to a gene; V was cut back by 0 bases and J by 8 bases. The CDR3 runs to 15 residues.

This clone came up once. V and J are TRBV11-1 and TRBJ2-7; tentative D call: TRBD1 (5 bases). The CDR3 is 13 residues long. V was shortened by 5 bases and J by 5 bases, with 13 bases between the two germline ends. Germline lookup yields CDR1 SGHAT and CDR2 FQDESV (reference sequence). For the CDR3, the DNA is TGTGCCAGCAGCCACATCAGGGTCCACGAGCAGTACTTC. Translating it yields CASSHIRVHEQYF.

The chain uses TRBV11-2 and TRBJ1-2, with 9 positions matching TRBD1. The junction had 5 bases not matched to a gene; V was cut back by 4 bases and J by 5 bases. The CDR3 covers 14 residues. Germline-derived CDR1 and CDR2 are SGHAT and FQNNGV. CDR3 nucleotide sequence: TGTGCCAGCAGCTCCGGCGGGACAGGGTATGGCTACACCTTC. Translation: CASSSGGTGYGYTF.

The rearrangement joins TRBV7-3 to TRBJ2-2; 13 bases line up with TRBD2. Germline loops: CDR1 SGHTA, CDR2 FQGTGA. The junction had 6 bases not matched to a gene; V was cut back by 5 bases and J by 6 bases. The length of the CDR3 is 16 residues. This CDR3 reads CASSRTSGRLPGELFF. The CDR3 DNA is TGTGCCAGCAGCCGGACTAGCGGGAGACTCCCCGGGGAGCTGTTTTTT.

This clone appeared a single time. Other DNA sequences in this specimen translate into the identical CDR3. The chain couples TRBV7-2 to TRBJ2-1; 12 positions agree with TRBD2. Looked up from germline, CDR1 is SGHTA and CDR2 is FQGNSA. The CDR3 runs to 16 residues. V lost 3 bases and J lost 4; bases outside the gene matches: 4. CDR3 sequence (DNA): TGTGCCAGCAGCTTGGCCGGGACTAGCGGGTACAATGAGCAGTTCTTC. Translation: CASSLAGTSGYNEQFF.

The rearrangement uses TRBV28 and TRBJ2-5; 13 bases match TRBD2. The CDR3 contains 16 residues. V was pared by 7 bases and J by 0 bases, with 5 bases of the junction left unmatched. Per germline, CDR1 MDHEN and CDR2 SYDVKM. The CDR3 DNA reads as TGTGCCAGCACCGGGGGACTAGCGGGATACCAAGAGACCCAGTACTTC. Translation: CASTGGLAGYQETQYF.

This clone has a single count. The chain couples TRBV10-3 to TRBJ2-7; 7 nucleotides align to TRBD1. V was pared by 3 bases and J by 2 bases, with 4 bases of the junction left unmatched. Germline V CDR1 and CDR2: ENHRY, SYGVKD. This CDR3 has 14 residues. For the CDR3, the DNA is TGTGCCATCAGTGAAGGGACAGCGGCCTACGAGCAGTACTTC. Its protein is CAISEGTAAYEQYF.

The V call is TRBV7-8, the J call TRBJ2-7, with D perhaps TRBD1 (6 bases). The CDR3 has 14 amino acids. The ends were cut back, 7 bases at V and 7 bases at J, with 20 bases in the middle. Germline CDR1 reads SGHVS; CDR2 reads FQNEAQ. The DNA of the CDR3 is TGTGCCAGCATTGACGGGACAACCCCATGGGAGCAGTACTTC. This gives the protein CASIDGTTPWEQYF.

V gene TRBV4-2 combines with J gene TRBJ2-7; 11 nucleotides align to TRBD2. CDR3 length: 16 residues. V lost 0 bases, J lost 0 bases, and 1 base stayed unmatched. Germline loops: CDR1 LGHNA, CDR2 YNFKEQ. Here the CDR3 reads CASSQETSGSSYEQYF. CDR3 bases: TGTGCCAGCAGCCAAGAAACTAGCGGGAGCTCCTACGAGCAGTACTTC.

J is TRBJ2-5 and V is TRBV9; D might be TRBD2 (6 bases). The V and J ends lost 0 bases and 3 bases respectively, with 9 bases between them. The germline gives CDR1 SGDLS, CDR2 YYNGEE. This CDR3 has 14 amino acids. In nucleotides, the CDR3 is TGTGCCAGCAGCGTAGATAGCGGTGAAGAGACCCAGTACTTC. Its translation: CASSVDSGEETQYF. Filled out from reference TRBV9 and TRBJ2-5, the complete variable domain reads DSGVTQTPKHLITATGQRVTLRCSPRSGDLSVYWYQQSLDQGLQFLIQYYNGEERAKGNILERFSAQQFPDLHSELNLSSLELGDSALYFCASSVDSGEETQYFGPGTRLLVL.

The V gene is TRBV2, the J gene TRBJ1-5; the D is unclear. The germline V and J ends were trimmed by 1 base and 9 bases, with 13 bases remaining between them. Germline values: CDR1 SNHLY, CDR2 FYNNEI. The CDR3 loop spans 14 amino acids. The CDR3 region has the DNA TGTGCCAGCAGTGAAGGGAGCGGCACGGGGCCCCAGCATTTT. Its protein product is CASSEGSGTGPQHF.

As to this clone: In the same sample, other DNA sequences code for this CDR3. This rearrangement joins TRBV19 to TRBJ2-1, with TRBD1 as a possible D gene (5 bases). The length of the CDR3 is 15 residues. V lost 3 bases, J lost 4 bases, and 13 bases lay in between. Germline CDR1 LNHDA, CDR2 SQIVND (reference sequence). CDR3: CASSIGQGIYNEQFF. The CDR3 region has the DNA TGTGCCAGTAGTATCGGCCAGGGCATATACAATGAGCAGTTCTTC.

The chain links TRBV28 to TRBJ1-1, with D possibly TRBD1 on 5 matching bases. CDR3 length: 12 amino acids. The germline CDR1 and CDR2 sequences are MDHEN and SYDVKM. V gave up 7 bases and J gave up 11 bases, with 17 bases separating them. In nucleotides, the CDR3 is TGTGCCAGCAAAACACCCGACAGTGTGGCTTTCTTT. Encoded protein: CASKTPDSVAFF.

The chain recombines TRBV5-6 with TRBJ2-7, with TRBD2 as a possible D gene (5 bases). With 4 bases removed from V and 3 bases from J, the gap between germline ends came to 14 bases. Germline CDR1 reads SGHDT; CDR2 reads YYEEEE. This CDR3 has 14 residues. CDR3 residues: CASSLTRRFYEQYF. The CDR3, as DNA: TGTGCCAGCAGCCTAACACGGAGGTTCTACGAGCAGTACTTC.

The chain uses TRBV29-1 and TRBJ2-1; D possibly corresponds to TRBD1 (10 bases). Trimming left V 6 bases short and J 9 bases short, with 33 bases between. The germline gives CDR1 SQVTM, CDR2 ANQGSEA. The CDR3 is made up of 18 amino acids. The CDR3 sequence is CSVKTGGVTGSGSGEQFF. In DNA, the CDR3 is TGCAGCGTCAAGACAGGGGGCGTAACGGGTAGCGGGAGCGGTGAGCAGTTCTTC.

The chain employs TRBV4-2 and TRBJ1-2; 9 bases align to TRBD1. V shed 3 bases and J 5 bases; nucleotides not matched to a gene: 4. This CDR3 has 14 residues. Per the germline V gene, CDR1 is LGHNA and CDR2 is YNFKEQ. The DNA for the CDR3 is TGTGCCAGCAGCCAGCGGGACAGGGAGTATGGCTACACCTTC. It specifies CASSQRDREYGYTF.